Each of the 17 T cell receptor beta chains below was sequenced from the same sample in a study of regulatory T cells in long-lasting Graves disease. Time point here: newly diagnosed GD, antithyroid drugs for less than 3 months. There was RNA extracted from PBMCs, and the TCR library was made from it. Libraries of TCR beta came from iRepertoire HTBI primers plus Arm-PCR of CDR3 regions. One entry per CDR3 protein results from TCRdb running MiXCR on the multiplex PCR reads. Of some 220,000 distinct CDR3 sequences in the sample, roughly 19% were seen once. This same sample was also taken into another study, of T cells in Graves' hyperthyroidism and ophthalmopathy.

The starting material was peripheral blood mononuclear cells (PBMCs), obtained at new diagnosis, from a patient treated with antithyroid drugs. The receptors derive from a woman in her twenties or thirties with Graves disease.

The V call is TRBV19, the J call TRBJ2-5; 11 nucleotides align to TRBD2. CDR3 length equals 15 residues. J lost 2 bases, V lost 7 bases, and 6 bases had no gene match. The germline CDR1 and CDR2 sequences are LNHDA and SQIVND (reference sequence). Here the CDR3 reads CASNPLAGEQETQYF. CDR3 DNA: TGTGCCAGTAACCCACTAGCGGGAGAGCAAGAGACCCAGTACTTC.

This clonotype was counted many times. This chain links TRBV11-2 with TRBJ2-4; 12 nucleotides line up with TRBD1. Germline CDR1 is SGHAT and CDR2 is FQNNGV. V lost 5 bases to trimming and J lost 9 bases; unmatched junction nucleotides: 2. CDR3 length equals 13 residues. The CDR3 sequence is CASSRGQGAIQYF. The CDR3 region has the DNA TGTGCCAGCAGCAGGGGACAGGGGGCCATTCAGTACTTC.

The chain couples TRBV20-1 to TRBJ2-4, with D perhaps TRBD2 (5 bases). The ends were cut back, 7 bases at V and 0 bases at J, with 10 bases in the middle. Germline values: CDR1 DFQATT, CDR2 SNEGSKA (reference sequence). The CDR3 consists of 13 residues. CDR3 sequence: CSVGGLAKNIQYF. The CDR3 DNA reads TGCAGTGTAGGAGGACTAGCCAAAAACATTCAGTACTTC.

This clonotype appeared many times. This chain joins TRBV6-1 and TRBJ2-5; 13 nucleotides match TRBD2. CDR3 length equals 14 residues. Germline CDR1 and CDR2: MNHNS and SASEGT. V trimming: 9 bases; J trimming: 2 bases; junction bases outside the gene matches: 3. CDR3 in amino acids: CASRTSGGQETQYF. The CDR3, as DNA: TGTGCCAGTCGGACTAGCGGGGGTCAAGAGACCCAGTACTTC.

This clonotype was detected ten times or more. This rearrangement joins TRBV15 to TRBJ2-5; D unresolved. The CDR3 extends over 14 amino acids. Trimming took 0 bases from V and 6 from J, leaving 11 bases between them. CDR1 and CDR2 (germline): LNHNV, YYDKDF (reference sequence). CDR3 region: CATSRDPREKTQYF. CDR3 nucleotide sequence: TGTGCCACCAGCAGAGATCCTAGGGAAAAGACCCAGTACTTC.

This clonotype was detected ten times or more. The chain recombines TRBV20-1 with TRBJ2-1; 11 bases are shared with TRBD2. J lost 0 bases, V lost 6 bases, and 1 base had no gene match. The CDR3 has 14 residues. The germline V gene encodes CDR1 DFQATT and CDR2 SNEGSKA (reference sequence). CDR3 sequence reads: CSAGTSGSYNEQFF. CDR3 nucleotides: TGCAGTGCAGGGACTAGCGGCTCCTACAATGAGCAGTTCTTC.

The table lists this clonotype with a few counts. The chain is built from TRBV10-3 and TRBJ2-1; D remains ambiguous. V lost 2 bases and J 1 base, leaving 6 bases between the germline ends. This CDR3 comprises 14 residues. Per the germline V gene, CDR1 is ENHRY and CDR2 is SYGVKD. The CDR3 nucleotides read TGTGCCATCAGTGAGATGGCATCCTACAATGAGCAGTTCTTC. This codes for CAISEMASYNEQFF.

This clonotype came up many times. This chain uses TRBV20-1 with TRBJ1-2, with D maybe TRBD1 (6 bases). CDR3 size: 13 residues. The germline V and J ends were trimmed by 1 base and 7 bases, with 13 bases remaining between them. The germline gives CDR1 DFQATT, CDR2 SNEGSKA (reference sequence). The CDR3 here is CSARAPTQGGYTF. The CDR3 nucleotides are TGCAGTGCTAGAGCCCCCACACAGGGTGGCTACACCTTC.

This clonotype was seen once. The chain uses TRBV6-5 and TRBJ1-1; maybe TRBD1 (5 bases). The germline V gene encodes CDR1 MNHEY and CDR2 SVGAGI. The CDR3 loop spans 15 amino acids. The V end was cut by 2 bases, the J end by 1 base, with 11 bases between. This CDR3 is CASSYGRQGNTEAFF. The CDR3, as DNA: TGTGCCAGCAGTTACGGTAGGCAGGGGAACACTGAAGCTTTCTTT.

This clonotype was counted many times. The gene calls are TRBV28 and TRBJ2-2, with D perhaps TRBD1 or TRBD2 (5 bases each). Germline CDR1 MDHEN, CDR2 SYDVKM. The CDR3 has 17 residues. The V gene lost 6 bases and the J gene lost 3 bases, with 20 bases spanning the gap. The DNA of the CDR3 is TGTGCCAGCAGCTACCGCCGAGGAGGCAGGGACACCGGGGAGCTGTTTTTT. Its protein is CASSYRRGGRDTGELFF.

This clonotype was seen repeatedly, ten times or more. The DNA for the CDR3 is TGTGCCAGCAGGGGACAGGGGGGGACCGGGGAGCTGTTTTTT. Translation gives CASRGQGGTGELFF. V is TRBV28 and J is TRBJ2-2; TRBD1 aligns across 11 bases. Germline CDR1 MDHEN, CDR2 SYDVKM. The CDR3 is 14 amino acids. Trimming at V came to 6 bases and at J to 5 bases, leaving 2 bases not matched to a gene.

This clonotype was seen many times. The rearrangement joins TRBV6-1 to TRBJ2-7; D is possibly TRBD1 or TRBD2 (5 bases each). Germline V lookup: CDR1 MNHNS, CDR2 SASEGT. This CDR3 has 11 residues. V lost 5 bases and J 8 bases, leaving 10 bases between the germline ends. Here the CDR3 DNA reads TGTGCCAGCAGTAAGTGGGACCAGCAGTACTTC. This encodes CASSKWDQQYF.

This clonotype was observed a few times. The V and J genes are TRBV5-1 and TRBJ2-7; 8 bases line up with TRBD2. This CDR3 is built from 14 residues. Looked up from germline, CDR1 is SGHRS and CDR2 is YFSETQ. Trimming cost V 7 bases and J 2 bases; bases outside gene matches: 8. The CDR3 DNA follows: TGCGCCAGCTGGACCGGGACTAGTGCCTACGAGCAGTACTTC. This codes for CASWTGTSAYEQYF.

About this clonotype: One base away lies a much larger clone, so this may be a sequencing read error. The chain has TRBV3-1 and TRBJ1-6; TRBD1 matches at 9 bases. Germline V gives CDR1 LGHDT, CDR2 YNNKEL (reference sequence). V lost 11 bases, J lost 7 bases, and 9 bases stayed unmatched. This CDR3 has 14 amino acids. The CDR3 region is CAGNSDRGNSPLHF. The DNA for the CDR3 is TGTGCCGGCAACTCGGACAGGGGAAATTCACCCCTCCACTTT.

This clonotype was found a few times. This rearrangement joins TRBV6-2 or TRBV6-3 to TRBJ1-5; D may be TRBD1 (6 bases). CDR1 and CDR2 (germline): MNHEY, SVGEGT. With 6 bases removed from V and 4 bases from J, the gap between germline ends came to 10 bases. This CDR3 is 13 amino acids long. CDR3 nucleotide sequence: TGTGCCAGCAGAATAGACAGGAATCAGCCCCAGCATTTT. Amino acid sequence: CASRIDRNQPQHF.

This clonotype was seen at least ten times. CDR3 sequence reads: CASSAAGRRETQYF. DNA of the CDR3: TGCGCCAGCAGTGCCGCGGGGCGGCGGGAGACCCAGTACTTC. This rearrangement joins TRBV10-1 to TRBJ2-5, with D maybe TRBD2 (6 bases). Germline V lookup: CDR1 WNHNN, CDR2 SYGVQD (reference sequence). Trimming cost V 4 bases and J 5 bases, with 14 bases left between them. The CDR3 is 14 residues long.

This clonotype was recorded at least ten times. The chain employs TRBV6-1 and TRBJ1-3; D perhaps matches TRBD1 (6 bases). Germline V gene lookup returns CDR1 MNHNS and CDR2 SASEGT. V was cut by 10 bases and J by 3 bases, with 13 bases left in between. CDR3 length: 13 residues. CDR3 loop: CATEIRGGNTIYF. The CDR3, as DNA: TGTGCCACCGAGATCAGGGGTGGAAACACCATATATTTT.